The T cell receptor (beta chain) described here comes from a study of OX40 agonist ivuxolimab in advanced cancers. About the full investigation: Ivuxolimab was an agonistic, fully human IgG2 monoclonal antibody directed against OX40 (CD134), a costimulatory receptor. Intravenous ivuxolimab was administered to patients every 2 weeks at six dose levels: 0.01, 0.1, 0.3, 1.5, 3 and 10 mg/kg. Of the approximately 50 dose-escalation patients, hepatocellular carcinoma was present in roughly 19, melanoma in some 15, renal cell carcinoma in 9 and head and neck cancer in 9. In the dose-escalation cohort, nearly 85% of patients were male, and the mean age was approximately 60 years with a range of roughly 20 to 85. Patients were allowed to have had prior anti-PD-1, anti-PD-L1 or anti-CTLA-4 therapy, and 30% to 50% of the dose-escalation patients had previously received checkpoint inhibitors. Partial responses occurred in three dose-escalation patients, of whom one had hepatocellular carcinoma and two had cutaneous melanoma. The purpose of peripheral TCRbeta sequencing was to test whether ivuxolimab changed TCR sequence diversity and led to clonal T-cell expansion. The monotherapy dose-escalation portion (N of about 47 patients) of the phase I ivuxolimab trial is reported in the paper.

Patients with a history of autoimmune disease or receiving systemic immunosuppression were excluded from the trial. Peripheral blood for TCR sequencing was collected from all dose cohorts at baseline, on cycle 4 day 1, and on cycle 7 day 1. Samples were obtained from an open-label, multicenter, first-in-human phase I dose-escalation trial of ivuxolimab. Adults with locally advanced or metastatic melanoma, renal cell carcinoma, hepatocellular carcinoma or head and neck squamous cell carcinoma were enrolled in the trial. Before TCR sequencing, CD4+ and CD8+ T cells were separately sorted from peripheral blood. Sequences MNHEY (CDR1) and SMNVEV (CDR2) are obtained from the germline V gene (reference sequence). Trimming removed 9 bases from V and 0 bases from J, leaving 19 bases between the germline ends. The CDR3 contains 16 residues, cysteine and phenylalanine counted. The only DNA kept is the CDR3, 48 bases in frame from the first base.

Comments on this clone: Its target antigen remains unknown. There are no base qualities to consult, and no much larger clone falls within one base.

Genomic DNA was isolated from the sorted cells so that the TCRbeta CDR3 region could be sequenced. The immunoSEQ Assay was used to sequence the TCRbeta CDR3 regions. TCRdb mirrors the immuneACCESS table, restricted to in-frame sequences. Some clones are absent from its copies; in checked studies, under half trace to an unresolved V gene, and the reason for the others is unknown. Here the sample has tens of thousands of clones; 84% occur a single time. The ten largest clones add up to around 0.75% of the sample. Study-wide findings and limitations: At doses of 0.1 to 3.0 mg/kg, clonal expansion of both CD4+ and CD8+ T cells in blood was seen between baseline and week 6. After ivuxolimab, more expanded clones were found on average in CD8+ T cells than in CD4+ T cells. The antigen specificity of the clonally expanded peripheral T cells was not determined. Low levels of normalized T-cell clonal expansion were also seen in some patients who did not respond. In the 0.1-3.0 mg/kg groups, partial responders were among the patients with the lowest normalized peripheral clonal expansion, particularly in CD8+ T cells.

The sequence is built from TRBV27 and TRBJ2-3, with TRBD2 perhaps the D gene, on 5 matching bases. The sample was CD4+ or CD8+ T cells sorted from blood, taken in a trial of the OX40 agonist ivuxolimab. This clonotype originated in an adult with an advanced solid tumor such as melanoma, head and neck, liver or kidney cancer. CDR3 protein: CASSPRGIRSTDTQYF. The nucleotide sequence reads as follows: TGTGCCAGTAGCCCGAGAGGGATAAGGAGCACAGATACGCAGTATTTT.